The 3 T cell receptor beta chains given below trace back to one sample, sequenced in a study of CD8+CD57+ T cells in acquired aplastic anemia. The use of genomic DNA as template underpinned the TCR beta VDJ and CDR3 profiling. TCRdb reprocessed the reads with MiXCR, giving one entry per CDR3 protein. The data contain about 220,000 distinct CDR3 sequences, 34% of them singletons. The source material was sorted CD4+, CD8+, or CD8+CD57+ T cells (not recorded which) from PBMCs. All receptors derive from a human donor in good health, serving as a control.

This clonotype was seen at least ten times. The J gene is TRBJ2-7, the V gene TRBV5-1; D possibly corresponds to TRBD1 (6 bases). CDR3 length: 14 amino acids. The germline V gene encodes CDR1 SGHRS and CDR2 YFSETQ. The V and J ends lost 4 bases and 5 bases respectively, with 16 bases between them. The chain's CDR3 is CASSPQGRPNEQYF. CDR3 DNA sequence: TGCGCCAGCAGCCCGCAGGGGCGTCCGAACGAGCAGTACTTC.

At least ten counts were recorded for this clonotype. The genes are TRBV2 and TRBJ1-5; tentatively, D is TRBD1 (5 bases). The CDR3 has 13 residues. The germline V and J ends were trimmed by 6 bases and 3 bases, with 9 bases remaining between them. Looked up from germline, CDR1 is SNHLY and CDR2 is FYNNEI. The CDR3 protein is CASRRQTNQPQHF. CDR3 DNA: TGTGCCAGCAGACGACAGACCAATCAGCCCCAGCATTTT.

For the CDR3, the DNA is TGTGCCAGTACACCGCATTCGGGAGTGAACACTGAAGCTTTCTTT. Protein product: CASTPHSGVNTEAFF. The genes are TRBV19 and TRBJ1-1; D is unclear. The V and J ends lost 7 bases and 0 bases respectively, with 15 bases between them. This CDR3 has 15 amino acids. Germline loops: CDR1 LNHDA, CDR2 SQIVND (reference sequence).